Listed below are T cell receptor beta chains from one sample, sequenced in a study of cytomegalovirus exposure and HLA in healthy donors. The method was immunoSEQ multiplex PCR; TCRdb's version includes in-frame clones alone and lacks a portion of them. The sample shows around 190,000 clones, roughly four fifths of them seen only once. Specimen: PBMCs. The source is a man aged 18 to 29 in good health and CMV-seronegative. Each CDR3 is given with its conserved first and last residue. A D gene is named only where the DNA matches it firmly. Some rows have no size entry. The others give once, few or many, or a class for an expanded clone.

d_call	v_call	clone_size	j_call	cdr3_nt	cdr3_aa
.	TRBV5-1	once	TRBJ1-1	TGCGCCAGCAGCTTGTCGGGGGGGCCTGAAGCTTTCTTT	CASSLSGGPEAFF
TRBD2	TRBV19	.	TRBJ2-2	TGTGCCAGTACCAGCGGGGCCACCGGGGAGCTGTTTTTT	CASTSGATGELFF
.	TRBV4-3	.	TRBJ1-2	TGCGCCAGCAGCCAAGACGCAGGGGAGAACTATGGCTACACCTTC	CASSQDAGENYGYTF
TRBD1	TRBV7-9	.	TRBJ2-3	TGTGCCAGCCCCCCGGGACAGGGTTTGGATACGCAGTATTTT	CASPPGQGLDTQYF
.	TRBV7-2	.	TRBJ2-7	TGTGCAGAAGGGGGGGCGGGCTACGAGCAGTACTTC	CAEGGAGYEQYF
TRBD1	TRBV5-1	.	TRBJ2-5	TGCGCCAGCAGCGGGACAGGCCTAGGCTCAGAGACCCAGTACTTC	CASSGTGLGSETQYF
.	TRBV2	.	TRBJ1-6	TGTGCCAGCAGTGATGATGGGAGGCCGAATTCACCCCTCCACTTT	CASSDDGRPNSPLHF
TRBD1	TRBV7-8	.	TRBJ2-7	TGTGCCAGCAGCACGACAGGGGGCTACGAGCAGTACTTC	CASSTTGGYEQYF
.	TRBV18	once	TRBJ2-1	TGTGCCAGCTCACGGGAGGTAGGGAATGAGCAGTTCTTC	CASSREVGNEQFF
TRBD1	TRBV2	.	TRBJ1-4	TGTGCCAGCGGCAGGGGGAAGTCTGAAAAACTGTTTTTT	CASGRGKSEKLFF
TRBD2	TRBV18	.	TRBJ2-5	TGTGCCAGCTCACCACCTAGCGGGGAGACCCAGTACTTC	CASSPPSGETQYF
TRBD1	TRBV4-3	.	TRBJ1-1	TGCGCCAGCAGCCAAGATCCGGGGACAGGGTATACCCTGAACACTGAAGCTTTCTTT	CASSQDPGTGYTLNTEAFF
TRBD1	TRBV28	.	TRBJ1-4	TGTGCCAGCAGTTCCCCCGGGGGGACAGGAGAGTATGAAAAACTGTTTTTT	CASSSPGGTGEYEKLFF
TRBD1	TRBV4-3	once	TRBJ1-1	TGCGCCAGCAGCCAGTATAGACAGGGCGGAATGAACACTGAAGCTTTCTTT	CASSQYRQGGMNTEAFF
TRBD2	TRBV11-2	.	TRBJ2-3	TGTGCCAGCAGCTTGGCTAGCGGGGGTGGAGATACGCAGTATTTT	CASSLASGGGDTQYF
TRBD2	TRBV4-3	.	TRBJ2-5	TGCGCCAGCAGCCAGGGTTTGGGCGGGAGGGTTGGAGAGACCCAGTACTTC	CASSQGLGGRVGETQYF
TRBD1	TRBV18	once	TRBJ2-7	TGTGCCAGCTCACCCGGGACAGGGACCTACGAGCAGTACTTC	CASSPGTGTYEQYF
.	TRBV5-6	once	TRBJ1-5	TGTGCCAGCAGCTCGCAGGGTACCCAGCCCCAGCATTTT	CASSSQGTQPQHF
TRBD2	TRBV4-2	.	TRBJ2-3	TGTGCCAGCAGCCAAGATGCTAGCGGGAGGACAGATACGCAGTATTTT	CASSQDASGRTDTQYF
TRBD1	TRBV11-2	.	TRBJ1-4	TGTGCCAGCAGCTCCGGGACAGGGAGTGAAAAACTGTTTTTT	CASSSGTGSEKLFF
TRBD2	TRBV6-5	.	TRBJ2-1	TGTGCCAGCAGAACCGGGCGGACTAGCGGACTCGAGCAGTTCTTC	CASRTGRTSGLEQFF
.	TRBV30	.	TRBJ2-1	TGTGCCTGGAGTCTTACTTTTCTTTACAATGAGCAGTTCTTC	CAWSLTFLYNEQFF
TRBD1	TRBV6-5	.	TRBJ1-1	TGTGCCAGCAGTTCCCCGGGACAGCCGAACACTGAAGCTTTCTTT	CASSSPGQPNTEAFF
TRBD1	TRBV9	.	TRBJ1-3	TGTGCCAGCAGCCTGACAGGGTCTGGAAACACCATATATTTT	CASSLTGSGNTIYF
.	TRBV11-3	.	TRBJ2-1	TGTGCCAGCAGCTTAGATCTCGGGAGCGAGCAGTTCTTC	CASSLDLGSEQFF
TRBD1	TRBV28	.	TRBJ2-4	TGTGCCAGCACTGTAAGCTCCGGGACAGGGCGCATTCAGTACTTC	CASTVSSGTGRIQYF
.	TRBV7-8	.	TRBJ2-6	TGTGCCAGCAGCTTACCCCAGTTTGGTAGGAAGAGCTCTGGGGCCAACGTCCCGACTTTC	CASSLPQFGRKSSGANVPTF
.	TRBV19	.	TRBJ1-2	TGTGCCAGTACCAGGAGCGGCTCTAACTATGGCTACACCTTC	CASTRSGSNYGYTF